Sequencing of this T cell receptor (beta chain) was carried out in a study of T cells in Graves' hyperthyroidism and ophthalmopathy. In the study overall: Peripheral blood collection took place at initial diagnosis, before any treatment.

TCR beta CDR3 regions were amplified from RNA transcripts. In the first-round RT-PCR of the TCR CDR3, the HTBI primer set was used. TCRdb processed the multiplex PCR reads anew with MiXCR; each CDR3 protein has one entry. This table has 500,000 to 550,000 distinct CDR3 sequences, less than 25% appearing once. V was cut by 3 bases and J by 4 bases, with 10 bases left in between. Germline CDR1 reads DFQATT; CDR2 reads SNEGSKA (reference sequence). The CDR3 is 13 amino acids. This clonotype was counted between two and nine times. Its matching antigen is unknown. Study conclusions and caveats: Most clonotypes that expanded in the thyroid above 0.001 also showed up in blood. Ophthalmopathy and stable hyperthyroidism were told apart by a 13 V-J model.

V is TRBV20-1 and J is TRBJ1-5; TRBD1 is a possible D gene (5 bases). This sequence originates from a man younger than 35 with Graves' hyperthyroidism. The specimen sequenced was blood. The CDR3 region is CSASQGVNQPQHF. CDR3 nucleotide sequence: TGCAGTGCTAGTCAAGGGGTGAATCAGCCCCAGCATTTT.